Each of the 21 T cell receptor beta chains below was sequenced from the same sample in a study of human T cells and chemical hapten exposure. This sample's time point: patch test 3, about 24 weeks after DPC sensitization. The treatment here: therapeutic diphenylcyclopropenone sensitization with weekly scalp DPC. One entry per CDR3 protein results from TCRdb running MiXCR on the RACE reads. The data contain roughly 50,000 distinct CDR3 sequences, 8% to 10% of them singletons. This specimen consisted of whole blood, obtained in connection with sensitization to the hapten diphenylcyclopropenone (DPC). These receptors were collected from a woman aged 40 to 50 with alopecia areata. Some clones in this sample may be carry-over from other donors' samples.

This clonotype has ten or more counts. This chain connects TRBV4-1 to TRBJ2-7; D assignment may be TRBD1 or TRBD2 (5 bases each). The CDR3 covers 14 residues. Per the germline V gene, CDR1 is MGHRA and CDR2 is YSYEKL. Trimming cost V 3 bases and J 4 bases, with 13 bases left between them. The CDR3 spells CASSHGPGPYEQYF. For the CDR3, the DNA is TGCGCCAGCAGCCACGGACCGGGGCCTTACGAGCAGTACTTC.

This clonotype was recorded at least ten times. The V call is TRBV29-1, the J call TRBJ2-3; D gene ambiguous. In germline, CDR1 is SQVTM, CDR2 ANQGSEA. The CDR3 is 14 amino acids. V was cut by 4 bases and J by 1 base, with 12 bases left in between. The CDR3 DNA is TGCAGCGTTGCACCAATTGGGGGCACAGATACGCAGTATTTT. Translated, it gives CSVAPIGGTDTQYF.

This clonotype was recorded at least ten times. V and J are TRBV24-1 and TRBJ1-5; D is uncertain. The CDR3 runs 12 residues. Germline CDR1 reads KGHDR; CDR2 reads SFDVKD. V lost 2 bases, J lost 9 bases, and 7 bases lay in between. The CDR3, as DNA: TGTGCCACCAGTGATTCCGATTTGCCCCAGCATTTT. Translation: CATSDSDLPQHF.

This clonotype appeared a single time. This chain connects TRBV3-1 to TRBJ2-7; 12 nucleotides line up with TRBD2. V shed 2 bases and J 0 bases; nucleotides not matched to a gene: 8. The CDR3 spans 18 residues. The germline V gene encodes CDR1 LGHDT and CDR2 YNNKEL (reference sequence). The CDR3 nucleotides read TGTGCCAGCAGCCAAACGACTAGCGGGGGCCCGAGCTCCTACGAGCAGTACTTC. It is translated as CASSQTTSGGPSSYEQYF.

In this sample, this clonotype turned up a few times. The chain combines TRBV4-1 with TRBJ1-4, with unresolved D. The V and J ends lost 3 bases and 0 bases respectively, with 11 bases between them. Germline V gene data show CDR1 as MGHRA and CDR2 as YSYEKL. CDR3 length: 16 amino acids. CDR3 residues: CASSQGPFATNEKLFF. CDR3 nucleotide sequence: TGCGCCAGCAGCCAGGGCCCCTTTGCAACTAATGAAAAACTGTTTTTT.

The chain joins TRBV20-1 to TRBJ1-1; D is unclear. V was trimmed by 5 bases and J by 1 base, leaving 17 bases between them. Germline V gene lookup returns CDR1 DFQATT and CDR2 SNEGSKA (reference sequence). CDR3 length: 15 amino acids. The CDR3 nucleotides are TGCAGTGCTCCCCATCGGGCCTCTCGGAACACTGAAGCTTTCTTT. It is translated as CSAPHRASRNTEAFF.

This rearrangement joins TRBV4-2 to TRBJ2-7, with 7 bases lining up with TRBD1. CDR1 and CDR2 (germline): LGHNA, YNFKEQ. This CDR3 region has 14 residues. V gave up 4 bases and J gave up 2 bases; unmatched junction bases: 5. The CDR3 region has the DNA TGTGCCAGCAGCCTCCGGGACAGCCCCTACGAGCAGTACTTC. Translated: CASSLRDSPYEQYF.

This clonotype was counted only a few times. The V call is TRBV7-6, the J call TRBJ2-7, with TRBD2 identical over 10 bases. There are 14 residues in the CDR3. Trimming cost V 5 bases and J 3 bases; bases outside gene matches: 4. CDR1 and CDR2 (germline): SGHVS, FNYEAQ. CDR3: CASSARLAGYEQYF. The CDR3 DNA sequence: TGTGCCAGCAGCGCCCGACTAGCGGGCTACGAGCAGTACTTC.

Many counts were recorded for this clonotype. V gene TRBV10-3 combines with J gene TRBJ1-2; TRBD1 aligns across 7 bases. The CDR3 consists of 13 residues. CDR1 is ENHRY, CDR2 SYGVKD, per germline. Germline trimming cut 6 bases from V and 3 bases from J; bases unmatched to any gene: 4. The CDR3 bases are TGTGCCATCAGCACCGGGACAGACTATGGCTACACCTTC. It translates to CAISTGTDYGYTF.

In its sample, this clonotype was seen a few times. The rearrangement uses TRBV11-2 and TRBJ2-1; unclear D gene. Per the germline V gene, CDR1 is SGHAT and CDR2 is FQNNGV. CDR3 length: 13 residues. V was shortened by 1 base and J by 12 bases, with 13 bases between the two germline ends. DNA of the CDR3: TGTGCCAGCAGCTTAGTCAGCGTTAACGGGCAGTTCTTC. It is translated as CASSLVSVNGQFF.

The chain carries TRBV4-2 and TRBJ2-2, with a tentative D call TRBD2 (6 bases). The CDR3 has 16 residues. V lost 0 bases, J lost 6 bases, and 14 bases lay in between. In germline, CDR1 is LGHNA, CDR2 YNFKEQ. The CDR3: CASSQERAGLSGELFF. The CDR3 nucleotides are TGTGCCAGCAGCCAAGAGAGGGCGGGGCTTTCCGGGGAGCTGTTTTTT.

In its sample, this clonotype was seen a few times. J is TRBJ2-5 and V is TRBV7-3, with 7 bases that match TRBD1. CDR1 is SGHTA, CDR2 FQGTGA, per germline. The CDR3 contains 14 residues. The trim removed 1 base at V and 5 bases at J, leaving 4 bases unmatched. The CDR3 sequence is CASSLKGARETQYF. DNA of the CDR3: TGTGCCAGCAGCTTAAAGGGGGCGCGGGAGACCCAGTACTTC. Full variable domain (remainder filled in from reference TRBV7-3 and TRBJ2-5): GAGVSQTPSNKVTEKGKYVELRCDPISGHTALYWYRQSLGQGPEFLIYFQGTGAADDSGLPNDRFFAVRPEGSVSTLKIQRTERGDSAVYLCASSLKGARETQYFGPGTRLLVL.

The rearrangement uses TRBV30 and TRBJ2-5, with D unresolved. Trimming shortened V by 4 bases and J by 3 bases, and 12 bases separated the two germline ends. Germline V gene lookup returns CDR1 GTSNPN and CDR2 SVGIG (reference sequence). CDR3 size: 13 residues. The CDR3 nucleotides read TGTGCCTGGAATCGGCGTGGAAAAGAGACCCAGTACTTC. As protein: CAWNRRGKETQYF.

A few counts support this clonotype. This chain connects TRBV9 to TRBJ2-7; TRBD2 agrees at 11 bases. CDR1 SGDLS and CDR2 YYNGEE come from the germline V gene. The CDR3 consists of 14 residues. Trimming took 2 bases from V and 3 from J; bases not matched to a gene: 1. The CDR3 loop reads CASSVGTSGYEQYF. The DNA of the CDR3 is TGTGCCAGCAGCGTTGGGACTAGCGGCTACGAGCAGTACTTC.

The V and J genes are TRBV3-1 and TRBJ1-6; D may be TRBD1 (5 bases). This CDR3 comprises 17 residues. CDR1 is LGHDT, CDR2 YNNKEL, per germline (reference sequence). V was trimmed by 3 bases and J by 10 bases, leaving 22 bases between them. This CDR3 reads CASSHPLGPRNQSPLHF. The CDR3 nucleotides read TGTGCCAGCAGCCACCCCCTGGGGCCTAGGAATCAGTCACCCCTCCACTTT. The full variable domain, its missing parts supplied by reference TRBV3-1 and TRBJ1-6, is DTAVSQTPKYLVTQMGNDKSIKCEQNLGHDTMYWYKQDSKKFLKIMFSYNNKELIINETVPNRFSPKSPDKAHLNLHINSLELGDSAVYFCASSHPLGPRNQSPLHFGNGTRLTVT.

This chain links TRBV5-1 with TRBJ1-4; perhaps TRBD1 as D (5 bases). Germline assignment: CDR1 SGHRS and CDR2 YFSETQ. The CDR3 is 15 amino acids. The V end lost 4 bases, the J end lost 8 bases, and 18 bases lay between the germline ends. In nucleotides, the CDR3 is TGCGCCAGCAGCCCCTGGGACGGCGGCAAAGAAAAACTGTTTTTT. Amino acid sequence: CASSPWDGGKEKLFF.

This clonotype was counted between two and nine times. The DNA for the CDR3 is TGTGCCTGGAGCTCTGGACAGGGTCACGAGCAGTACTTC. Translated, it gives CAWSSGQGHEQYF. The chain combines TRBV30 with TRBJ2-7; 8 nucleotides match TRBD1. Germline trimming cut 3 bases from V and 5 bases from J; bases unmatched to any gene: 6. The CDR3 is 13 amino acids. CDR1 is GTSNPN and CDR2 is SVGIG in the germline V gene (reference sequence).

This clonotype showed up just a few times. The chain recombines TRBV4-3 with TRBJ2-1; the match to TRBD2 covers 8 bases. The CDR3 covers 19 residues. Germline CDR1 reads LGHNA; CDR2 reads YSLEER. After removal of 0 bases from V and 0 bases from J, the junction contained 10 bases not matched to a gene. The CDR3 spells CASSQEVFGGGSSYNEQFF. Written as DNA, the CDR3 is TGCGCCAGCAGCCAAGAGGTTTTCGGGGGGGGAAGCTCCTACAATGAGCAGTTCTTC.

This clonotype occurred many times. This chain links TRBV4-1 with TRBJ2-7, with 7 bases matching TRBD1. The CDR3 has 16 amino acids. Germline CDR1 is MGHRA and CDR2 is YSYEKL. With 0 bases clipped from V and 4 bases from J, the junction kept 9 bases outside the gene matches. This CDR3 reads CASSQEFPGQLYEQYF. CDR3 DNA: TGCGCCAGCAGCCAAGAATTCCCGGGACAGCTATACGAGCAGTACTTC.

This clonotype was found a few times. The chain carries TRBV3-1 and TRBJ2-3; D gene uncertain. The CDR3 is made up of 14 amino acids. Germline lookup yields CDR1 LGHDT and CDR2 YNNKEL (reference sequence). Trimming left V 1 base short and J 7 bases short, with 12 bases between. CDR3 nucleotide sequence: TGTGCCAGCAGCCAAGGGACGTACGCAAATACGCAGTATTTT. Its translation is CASSQGTYANTQYF.

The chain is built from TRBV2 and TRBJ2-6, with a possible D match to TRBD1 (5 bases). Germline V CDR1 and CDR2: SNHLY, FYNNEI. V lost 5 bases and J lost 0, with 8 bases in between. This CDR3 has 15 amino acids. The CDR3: CASSQTASGANVLTF. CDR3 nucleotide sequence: TGTGCCAGCAGTCAGACAGCCTCTGGGGCCAACGTCCTGACTTTC.